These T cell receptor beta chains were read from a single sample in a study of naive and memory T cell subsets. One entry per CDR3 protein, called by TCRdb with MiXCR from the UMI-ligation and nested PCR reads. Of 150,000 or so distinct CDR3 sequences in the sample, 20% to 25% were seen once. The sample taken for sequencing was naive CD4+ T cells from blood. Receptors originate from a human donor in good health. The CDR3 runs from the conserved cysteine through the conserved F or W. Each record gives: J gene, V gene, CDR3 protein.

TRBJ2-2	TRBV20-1	CSAREFEAAGELFF
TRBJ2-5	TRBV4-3	CASSQGAGGWETQYF
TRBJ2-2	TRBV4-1	CASRQTGGRELFF
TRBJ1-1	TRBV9	CASSAGARTEAFF
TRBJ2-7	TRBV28	CASSSFLQGGRYEQYF
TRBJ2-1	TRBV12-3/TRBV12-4	CASSLATWRGSSYNEQFF
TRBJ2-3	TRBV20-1	CSASYSFTDTQYF
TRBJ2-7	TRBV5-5	CASSVTGTNYYEQYF
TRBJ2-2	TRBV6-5	CASSPSGGDTGELFF
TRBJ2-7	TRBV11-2	CASGTGTPEQYF
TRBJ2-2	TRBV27	CASSFNTGELFF
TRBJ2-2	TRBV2	CASKRVTGVTGELFF
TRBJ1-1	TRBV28	CASTAWGRVDENTEAFF
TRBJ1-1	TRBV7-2	CASSRDRGGTEAFF
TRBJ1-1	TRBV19	CASSKHENTEAFF
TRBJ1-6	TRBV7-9	CASSLLEGKNSPLHF
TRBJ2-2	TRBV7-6	CASSPNVGLAGVSGELFF
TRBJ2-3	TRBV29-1	CSVVGLVSGRTDTQYF
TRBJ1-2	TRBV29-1	CSGGARNYGYTF
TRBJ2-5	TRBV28	CASSLPSTETQYF
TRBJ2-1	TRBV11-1	CASSAGTSGYNEQFF
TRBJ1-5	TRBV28	CASSFTTLARGLNQPQHF
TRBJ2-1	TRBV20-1	CSAAQGGSEQFF
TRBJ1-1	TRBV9	CASSVGRTGNTEAFF
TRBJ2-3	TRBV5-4	CASSIRTNTDTQYF
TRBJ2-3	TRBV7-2	CASSKGGLSGSRNTQYF
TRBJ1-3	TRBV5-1	CASSLGSSGNTIYF
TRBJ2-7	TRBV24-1	CATAGTTSSYEQYF
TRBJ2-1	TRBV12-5	CASGRTNEQFF
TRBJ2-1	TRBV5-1	CASSFRDRTYNEQFF
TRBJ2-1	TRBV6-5	CASRENRDIGEQFF
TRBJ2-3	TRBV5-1	CASSPGRGETLSTDTQYF
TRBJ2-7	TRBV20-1	CSACGTTSYEQYF
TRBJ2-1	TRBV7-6	CASSFVSGDSNEQFF
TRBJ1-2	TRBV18	CASSPRQTEGYTF
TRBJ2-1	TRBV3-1	CASSPREAGGGNEQFF
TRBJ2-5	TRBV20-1	CSAREGGIQETQYF
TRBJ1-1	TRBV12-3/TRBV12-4	CASSLKAGITEAFF
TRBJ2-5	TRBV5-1	CASRYGPSAETQYF
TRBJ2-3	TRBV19	CASSKAGVGPDTQYF
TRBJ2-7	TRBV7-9	CASSLAPGQNYEQYF
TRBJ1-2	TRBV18	CASSERDNSNYGYTF
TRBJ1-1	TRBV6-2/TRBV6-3	CASSGLGQVFTEAFF
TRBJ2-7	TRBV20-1	CSASGQTYEQYF
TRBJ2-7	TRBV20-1	CSARGQGFGEQYF
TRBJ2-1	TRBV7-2	CASSSHEQFF
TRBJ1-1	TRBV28	CASSLTSPQVEAFF
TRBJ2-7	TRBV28	CASSPPRGLAGAHEQYF
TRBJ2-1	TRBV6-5	CASSYFTSGRRNEQFF
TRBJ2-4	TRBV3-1	CASSLHGGRLAKNIQYF
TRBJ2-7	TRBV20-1	CSAADRTTYEQYF
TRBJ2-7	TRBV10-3	CAIRSGAYEQYF